This T cell receptor (beta chain) is from a study of glioma-infiltrating T cells after dendritic cell vaccination. Points from the study as a whole: Higher TCR clonality did not directly relate to longer survival.

TCRB CDR3 was amplified from 2 ug genomic DNA or less. Sequencing was performed with immunoSEQ multiplex PCR; in TCRdb, only in-frame clones are kept and a portion is missing. The sample comprises approximately 50,000 clones, roughly 90% of which are singletons, and 5.3% rests with the top ten. Time point defined: after dendritic cell vaccination, including at tumor progression/relapse. Blood PBMC samples: pre-vaccination, two weeks post third vaccination, and at tumor progression. Trimming at V came to 3 bases and at J to 8 bases, leaving 5 bases not matched to a gene. The germline CDR1 and CDR2 sequences are MNHNS and SASEGT. The CDR3 totals 13 residues. For this clone: Its antigen is as yet unknown.

The source is a human donor with glioblastoma. The source was blood, collected after dendritic cell vaccination. The chain combines TRBV6-1 with TRBJ1-2; TRBD1 agrees at 8 bases. For the CDR3, the DNA is TGTGCCAGCAGTGAGACAGGGGTGAAAGGCTACACCTTC. Translated: CASSETGVKGYTF.